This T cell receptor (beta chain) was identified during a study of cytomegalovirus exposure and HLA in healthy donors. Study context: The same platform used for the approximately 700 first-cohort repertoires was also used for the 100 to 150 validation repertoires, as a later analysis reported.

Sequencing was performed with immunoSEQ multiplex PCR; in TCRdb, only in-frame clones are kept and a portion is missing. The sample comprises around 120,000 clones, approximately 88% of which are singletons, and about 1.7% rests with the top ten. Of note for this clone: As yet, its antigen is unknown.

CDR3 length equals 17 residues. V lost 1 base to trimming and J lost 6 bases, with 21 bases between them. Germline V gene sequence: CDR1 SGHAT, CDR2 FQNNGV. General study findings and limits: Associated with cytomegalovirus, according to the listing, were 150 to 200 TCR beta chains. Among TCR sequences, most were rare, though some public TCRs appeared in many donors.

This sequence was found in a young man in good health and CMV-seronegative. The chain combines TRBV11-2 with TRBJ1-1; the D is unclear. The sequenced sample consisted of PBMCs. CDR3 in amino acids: CASSLVGLQRRISEAFF. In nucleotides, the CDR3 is TGTGCCAGCAGCTTAGTTGGGTTGCAGAGGCGGATCTCTGAAGCTTTCTTT.